One sample yielded the 17 T cell receptor beta chains listed below, sequenced in a study of T cell repertoires in cytomegalovirus infection. TCRdb processed the reads anew with MiXCR; each CDR3 protein has one entry. The table records approximately 500,000 distinct CDR3 sequences, about 11% of them present only once. The sample comprised PBMCs. All receptors come from a human donor in good health (CMV status not recorded). Some clones in this sample may be carry-over from other donors' samples.

This clonotype was counted many times. The V gene is TRBV5-1, the J gene TRBJ1-5; 7 bases agree with TRBD1. From germline, CDR1 is SGHRS and CDR2 YFSETQ. This CDR3 region has 15 residues. V shed 0 bases and J 5 bases; nucleotides not matched to a gene: 5. DNA for the CDR3: TGCGCCAGCAGCTTGGGGGACAGATGGGATCAGCCCCAGCATTTT. It encodes CASSLGDRWDQPQHF.

This clonotype was recorded at least ten times. The chain employs TRBV7-8 and TRBJ1-2; D is uncertain. Trimming took off 7 bases at V and 2 bases at J, with 17 bases between the two ends. The CDR3 loop spans 15 amino acids. The V gene's germline CDR1 is SGHVS and CDR2 FQNEAQ. CDR3 bases: TGTGCCAGCAACTCCAAGCCCGGGCCAAACTATGGCTACACCTTC. Translation gives CASNSKPGPNYGYTF.

This clonotype was picked up many times. This chain links TRBV4-2 with TRBJ1-4; D gene unclear. CDR1 is LGHNA and CDR2 is YNFKEQ in the germline V gene. Trimming took 1 base from V and 0 from J, leaving 15 bases between them. This CDR3 spans 18 amino acids. The CDR3 DNA is TGTGCCAGCAGCCAAGGTATAGGGAACTCTGCAACTAATGAAAAACTGTTTTTT. Its protein is CASSQGIGNSATNEKLFF.

There are many counts of this clonotype. This rearrangement joins TRBV5-5 to TRBJ1-5; TRBD1 agrees at 7 bases. V lost 4 bases to trimming and J lost 7 bases; unmatched junction nucleotides: 8. There are 14 residues in the CDR3. Germline V gene data show CDR1 as SGHKS and CDR2 as YYEKEE (reference sequence). This chain's CDR3 is CASSPQGRVQPQHF. In nucleotides, the CDR3 is TGTGCCAGCAGCCCACAGGGGAGGGTCCAGCCCCAGCATTTT.

This clonotype was counted between two and nine times. The rearrangement links TRBV19 to TRBJ1-1; no reliable D call. With 7 bases removed from V and 1 base from J, the gap between germline ends came to 7 bases. The CDR3 runs 12 residues. The germline V gene has CDR1 LNHDA and CDR2 SQIVND (reference sequence). Written as DNA, the CDR3 is TGTGCCAGTACTCGGACGAACACTGAAGCTTTCTTT. This encodes CASTRTNTEAFF.

In its sample, this clonotype was seen a few times. The V and J genes are TRBV2 and TRBJ2-3, with D maybe TRBD1 (6 bases). V lost 5 bases and J lost 3, with 12 bases in between. From germline, CDR1 is SNHLY and CDR2 FYNNEI. The CDR3 has 14 amino acids. The CDR3 sequence: CASSFGQLTDTQYF. Here the CDR3 DNA reads TGTGCCAGCAGTTTCGGACAGCTAACAGATACGCAGTATTTT.

This clonotype was counted many times. This chain joins TRBV7-9 and TRBJ2-7; D ambiguous. Germline CDR1 SEHNR, CDR2 FQNEAQ (reference sequence). CDR3 length: 13 amino acids. Trimming pared 4 bases from V and 3 bases from J, leaving 10 bases between. The CDR3 nucleotides are TGTGCCAGCAGCTCCCGACGGGTCTACGAGCAGTACTTC. It translates to CASSSRRVYEQYF.

This clonotype has ten or more counts. The chain uses TRBV6-5 and TRBJ1-1; D ambiguous. CDR1 and CDR2 (germline): MNHEY, SVGAGI. The CDR3 is 14 amino acids. Trimming cost V 2 bases and J 4 bases, with 11 bases left between them. CDR3 in amino acids: CASSYTGSGTEAFF. The CDR3 DNA reads TGTGCCAGCAGTTACACGGGGAGTGGCACTGAAGCTTTCTTT.

The chain couples TRBV20-1 to TRBJ1-2; possible D gene TRBD1, 5 bases. This CDR3 is 14 amino acids long. Trimming shortened V by 6 bases and J by 2 bases, and 16 bases separated the two germline ends. From germline, CDR1 is DFQATT and CDR2 SNEGSKA (reference sequence). The CDR3, as DNA: TGCAGTGCCTCCGACGGAGGGGTAAACTATGGCTACACCTTC. This sequence encodes CSASDGGVNYGYTF.

Many counts were recorded for this clonotype. The rearrangement uses TRBV15 and TRBJ1-2; D call uncertain. Trimming pared 0 bases from V and 2 bases from J, leaving 4 bases between. CDR1 and CDR2 (germline): LNHNV, YYDKDF (reference sequence). CDR3 length: 13 residues. Here the CDR3 reads CATSREVNYGYTF. DNA of the CDR3: TGTGCCACCAGCAGAGAAGTCAACTATGGCTACACCTTC.

In this sample, this clonotype turned up many times. This chain links TRBV2 with TRBJ1-5; 7 positions match TRBD1. This CDR3 spans 13 amino acids. V was pared by 6 bases and J by 4 bases, with 3 bases of the junction left unmatched. The germline gives CDR1 SNHLY, CDR2 FYNNEI. The CDR3, as DNA: TGTGCCAGCAGCGGACAGGCTAATCAGCCCCAGCATTTT. Protein sequence: CASSGQANQPQHF.

The CDR3 protein is CASKEGGRALGNEQFF. DNA for the CDR3: TGCGCCAGCAAGGAAGGAGGGAGGGCCCTCGGAAATGAGCAGTTCTTC. This chain links TRBV5-1 with TRBJ2-1; 7 bases match TRBD2. V lost 6 bases and J lost 7; bases outside the gene matches: 16. The CDR3 loop spans 16 amino acids. Germline assignment: CDR1 SGHRS and CDR2 YFSETQ.

This clonotype was picked up many times. The V and J genes are TRBV20-1 and TRBJ2-2; TRBD2 agrees at 10 bases. The CDR3 length is 14 residues. V shed 3 bases and J 4 bases; nucleotides not matched to a gene: 2. Germline V gene data show CDR1 as DFQATT and CDR2 as SNEGSKA (reference sequence). CDR3 region: CSASASGSTGELFF. CDR3 DNA: TGCAGTGCTAGCGCTAGCGGGAGCACCGGGGAGCTGTTTTTT.

This clonotype was observed a handful of times. This chain joins TRBV5-6 and TRBJ1-1, with 7 bases lining up with TRBD1. Germline-derived CDR1 and CDR2 are SGHDT and YYEEEE. V lost 2 bases and J lost 0; bases outside the gene matches: 13. The CDR3 runs to 18 residues. The chain's CDR3 is CASSFLTGPRTMNTEAFF. CDR3 in DNA: TGTGCCAGCAGCTTCCTGACAGGGCCTAGAACTATGAACACTGAAGCTTTCTTT.

This chain links TRBV19 with TRBJ2-1, with 8 bases aligning to TRBD2. Germline V gene sequence: CDR1 LNHDA, CDR2 SQIVND (reference sequence). There are 18 residues in the CDR3. J was trimmed by 4 bases and V by 3 bases; bases with no gene match: 14. The CDR3 region has the DNA TGTGCCAGTAGTATCAAGCGGCGGGAGGCTCAGAGGTACAATGAGCAGTTCTTC. It encodes CASSIKRREAQRYNEQFF.

The chain has TRBV11-2 and TRBJ1-2, with D possibly TRBD1 on 6 matching bases. This CDR3 is 16 amino acids long. Germline lookup yields CDR1 SGHAT and CDR2 FQNNGV. Trimming shortened V by 4 bases and J by 0 bases, and 15 bases separated the two germline ends. CDR3 sequence: CASSSSPGATNYGYTF. The CDR3 DNA follows: TGTGCCAGCAGCTCATCCCCAGGGGCGACTAACTATGGCTACACCTTC. Full variable domain (rest looked up from reference TRBV11-2 and TRBJ1-2): EAGVAQSPRYKIIEKRQSVAFWCNPISGHATLYWYQQILGQGPKLLIQFQNNGVVDDSQLPKDRFSAERLKGVDSTLKIQPAKLEDSAVYLCASSSSPGATNYGYTFGSGTRLTVV.

This clonotype has ten or more counts. The chain combines TRBV7-2 with TRBJ1-1; D unresolved. The germline V gene has CDR1 SGHTA and CDR2 FQGNSA. This CDR3 is 13 amino acids long. V lost 5 bases and J 1 base, leaving 8 bases between the germline ends. CDR3 in amino acids: CASSNRPNTEAFF. DNA of the CDR3: TGTGCCAGCAGCAACAGACCGAACACTGAAGCTTTCTTT.